These 6 T cell receptor beta chains originate from one sample sequenced in a study of regulatory T cells in long-lasting Graves disease. As to time point: newly diagnosed GD, antithyroid drugs for less than 3 months. There was RNA extracted from PBMCs, and the TCR library was made from it. Arm-PCR with iRepertoire HTBI primers amplified the CDR3 regions for these TCR beta libraries. Using its own MiXCR run on the multiplex PCR reads, TCRdb lists one record per CDR3 protein. The table has fewer than 350,000 distinct CDR3 sequences, 18% seen once; the top ten hold roughly 40%. The material was peripheral blood mononuclear cells (PBMCs), obtained at new diagnosis, from a patient treated with antithyroid drugs. The receptors stem from a female donor with Graves disease.

This clonotype was counted a few times. A read error is possible here, since a much larger clone lies one base away. V usage is TRBV15 and J usage is TRBJ1-5; 10 bases are shared with TRBD1. V trimming: 5 bases; J trimming: 6 bases; junction bases outside the gene matches: 7. This CDR3 has 15 amino acids. The germline V gene encodes CDR1 LNHNV and CDR2 YYDKDF (reference sequence). The chain's CDR3 is CATSVDRGTSQPQHF. The CDR3 nucleotides read TGTGCCACCAGCGTGGACAGGGGGACCAGTCAGCCCCAGCATTTT. Together with reference TRBV15 and TRBJ1-5, the CDR3 gives the full variable domain: DAMVIQNPRYQVTQFGKPVTLSCSQTLNHNVMYWYQQKSSQAPKLLFHYYDKDFNNEADTPDNFQSRRPNTSFCFLDIRSPGLGDTAMYLCATSVDRGTSQPQHFGDGTRLSIL.

This clonotype was counted ten times or more. The CDR3 protein is CSARKGLAGVDEQFF. The CDR3 DNA sequence: TGCAGTGCTAGGAAGGGACTAGCGGGAGTCGATGAGCAGTTCTTC. The chain links TRBV20-1 to TRBJ2-1, with 14 bases fitting TRBD2. CDR3 length: 15 amino acids. V gave up 3 bases and J gave up 8 bases; unmatched junction bases: 6. Germline V gene data show CDR1 as DFQATT and CDR2 as SNEGSKA (reference sequence).

There are many counts of this clonotype. The chain is built from TRBV6-1 and TRBJ1-1; D possibly corresponds to TRBD1 (5 bases). Germline-derived CDR1 and CDR2 are MNHNS and SASEGT. The CDR3 extends over 14 amino acids. V shed 4 bases and J shed 6 bases, with 15 bases lying between them. CDR3 coding DNA: TGTGCCAGCAGTGTCCTCGGGACGGCGGCTGAAGCTTTCTTT. It is translated as CASSVLGTAAEAFF.

This clonotype occurred many times. V and J are TRBV9 and TRBJ1-2, with D possibly TRBD1 on 6 matching bases. The CDR3 is made up of 15 amino acids. Trimming took 2 bases from V and 1 from J, leaving 12 bases between them. The germline V gene encodes CDR1 SGDLS and CDR2 YYNGEE. The CDR3 protein is CASSVWTALNYGYTF. CDR3 DNA sequence: TGTGCCAGCAGCGTTTGGACAGCACTTAACTATGGCTACACCTTC.

This clonotype was recorded many times. This chain uses TRBV9 with TRBJ2-3; 7 nucleotides agree with TRBD2. V lost 3 bases, J lost 2 bases, and 6 bases stayed unmatched. The CDR3 consists of 15 residues. CDR1 is SGDLS, CDR2 YYNGEE, per germline. CDR3 loop: CASSELAKITDTQYF. The CDR3 DNA is TGTGCCAGCAGCGAACTAGCGAAGATCACAGATACGCAGTATTTT.

This clonotype was detected many times. J is TRBJ1-1 and V is TRBV6-1; D is uncertain. CDR1 is MNHNS and CDR2 is SASEGT in the germline V gene. Trimming removed 6 bases at V and 6 bases at J, with 17 bases between. The CDR3 covers 14 residues. This chain's CDR3 is CASRAGGIEAEAFF. DNA for the CDR3: TGTGCCAGCAGGGCGGGCGGGATCGAGGCTGAAGCTTTCTTT.